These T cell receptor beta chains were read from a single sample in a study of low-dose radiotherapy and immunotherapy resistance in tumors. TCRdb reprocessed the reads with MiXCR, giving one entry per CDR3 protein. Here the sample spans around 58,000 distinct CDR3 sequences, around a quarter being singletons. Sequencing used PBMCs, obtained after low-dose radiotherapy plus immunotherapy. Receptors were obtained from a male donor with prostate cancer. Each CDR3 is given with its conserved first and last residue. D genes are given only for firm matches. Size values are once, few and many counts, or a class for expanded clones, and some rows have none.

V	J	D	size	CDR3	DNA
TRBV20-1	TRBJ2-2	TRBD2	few	CSARGGGRGTGELFF	TGCAGTGCTAGGGGGGGCGGGAGGGGGACCGGGGAGCTGTTTTTT
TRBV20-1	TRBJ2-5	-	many	CSALRTAGQETQYF	TGCAGCGCCCTCCGGACGGCGGGCCAAGAGACCCAGTACTTC
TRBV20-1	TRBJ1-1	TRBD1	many	CSASRQIPGTGRGWTEAFF	TGCAGTGCTAGTCGTCAAATTCCCGGGACAGGGAGGGGATGGACTGAAGCTTTCTTT
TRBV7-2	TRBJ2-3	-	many	CASSEQRDTQYF	TGTGCCAGCAGCGAGCAGCGGGATACGCAGTATTTT
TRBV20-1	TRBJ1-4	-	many	CSARERPLSGEKLFF	TGCAGTGCTAGAGAGAGACCGTTGTCTGGTGAAAAACTGTTTTTT
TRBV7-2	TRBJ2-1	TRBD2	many	CASSLGAGAGDEQFF	TGTGCCAGCAGCTTAGGAGCGGGGGCCGGGGATGAGCAGTTCTTC
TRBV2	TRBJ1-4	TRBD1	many	CASRGGQGASNEKLFF	TGTGCCAGCAGAGGGGGACAGGGGGCGTCTAATGAAAAACTGTTTTTT
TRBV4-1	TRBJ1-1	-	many	CASSQVVSNTEAFF	TGCGCCAGCAGCCAAGTTGTCTCAAACACTGAAGCTTTCTTT
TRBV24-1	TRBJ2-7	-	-	CATSDLPGGGDSSYEQYF	TGTGCCACCAGTGATTTGCCAGGTGGCGGGGACAGTAGCTACGAGCAGTACTTC
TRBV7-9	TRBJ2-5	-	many	CASSLGQLQETQYF	TGTGCCAGCAGCCTTGGACAGTTACAAGAGACCCAGTACTTC
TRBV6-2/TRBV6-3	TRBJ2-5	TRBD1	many	CASRGQLQETQYF	TGTGCCAGCAGGGGACAGCTCCAAGAGACCCAGTACTTC
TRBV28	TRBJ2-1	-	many	CASSDLAGTFYNEQFF	TGTGCCAGCAGTGACCTAGCCGGGACATTTTACAATGAGCAGTTCTTC
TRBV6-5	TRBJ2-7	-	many	CASRLGLVYEQYF	TGTGCCAGCCGCCTGGGGTTGGTGTACGAGCAGTACTTC
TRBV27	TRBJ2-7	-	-	CASSSGGQATYEQYF	TGTGCCAGCAGTTCGGGGGGACAGGCGACCTACGAGCAGTACTTC
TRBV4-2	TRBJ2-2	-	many	CASSQITGANTGELFF	TGTGCCAGCAGCCAAATAACCGGAGCGAACACCGGGGAGCTGTTTTTT
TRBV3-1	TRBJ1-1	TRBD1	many	CASSQTGGNTEAFF	TGTGCCAGCAGCCAGACAGGGGGGAACACTGAAGCTTTCTTT
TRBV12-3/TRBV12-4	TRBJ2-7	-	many	CASSFWGYEQYF	TGTGCCAGCAGTTTTTGGGGTTACGAGCAGTACTTC
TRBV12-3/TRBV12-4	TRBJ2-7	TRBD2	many	CASRLTSGGPYEQYF	TGTGCCAGCAGGCTGACTAGCGGGGGGCCCTACGAGCAGTACTTC
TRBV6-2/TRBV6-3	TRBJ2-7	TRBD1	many	CASSYGQGFGEQYF	TGTGCCAGCAGTTACGGACAGGGGTTTGGCGAGCAGTACTTC
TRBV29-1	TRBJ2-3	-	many	CSVELGTDTQYF	TGCAGCGTTGAATTAGGCACAGATACGCAGTATTTT
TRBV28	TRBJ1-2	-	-	CASRPPLSERHYGYTF	TGTGCCAGCAGACCCCCTTTGTCGGAGAGGCACTATGGCTACACCTTC
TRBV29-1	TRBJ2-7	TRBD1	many	CSVRQGTASEQYF	TGCAGCGTACGACAGGGCACGGCGTCCGAGCAGTACTTC
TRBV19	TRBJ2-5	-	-	CASSPGNWGEETQYF	TGTGCCAGTAGCCCCGGGAATTGGGGGGAAGAGACCCAGTACTTC
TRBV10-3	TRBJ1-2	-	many	CAISQQKDGYTF	TGTGCCATCAGTCAACAGAAGGATGGCTACACCTTC
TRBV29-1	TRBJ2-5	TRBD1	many	CSVNRGQETQYF	TGCAGCGTTAACAGGGGGCAAGAGACCCAGTACTTC
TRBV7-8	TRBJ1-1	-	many	CASSLDNREKAFF	TGTGCCAGCAGCTTAGACAACAGGGAAAAAGCTTTCTTT
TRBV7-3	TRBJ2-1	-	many	CASSTPGPTVNEQFF	TGTGCCAGCAGCACCCCGGGTCCGACGGTTAATGAGCAGTTCTTC
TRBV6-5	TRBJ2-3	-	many	CASSYSGTSSTDTQYF	TGTGCCAGCAGTTACTCGGGGACCTCTAGCACAGATACGCAGTATTTT
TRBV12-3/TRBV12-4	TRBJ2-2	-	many	CASSFRPLTGELFF	TGTGCCAGCAGTTTTCGGCCACTCACCGGGGAGCTGTTTTTT
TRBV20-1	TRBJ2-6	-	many	CSARDPSQSGANVLTF	TGCAGTGCTAGAGATCCATCGCAGTCTGGGGCCAACGTCCTGACTTTC
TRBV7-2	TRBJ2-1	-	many	CASSISAPYNEQFF	TGTGCCAGCAGCATTAGCGCACCTTACAATGAGCAGTTCTTC
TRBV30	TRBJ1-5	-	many	CAWSAGHDNQPQHF	TGTGCCTGGAGTGCCGGACACGACAATCAGCCCCAGCATTTT
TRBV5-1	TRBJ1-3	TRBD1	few	CASSLDRGQGNTIYF	TGCGCCAGCAGCTTGGACAGGGGGCAAGGAAACACCATATATTTT
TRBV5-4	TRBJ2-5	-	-	CASSLDRGVGETQYF	TGTGCCAGCAGCTTGGATAGGGGAGTCGGAGAGACCCAGTACTTC
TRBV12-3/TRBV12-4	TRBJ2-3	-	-	CATSDVLATLTDTQYF	TGTGCCACCAGTGACGTACTAGCAACCCTCACAGATACGCAGTATTTT
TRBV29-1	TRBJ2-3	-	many	CSVEPHGGTSTDTQYF	TGCAGCGTTGAACCCCACGGCGGGACTAGCACAGATACGCAGTATTTT
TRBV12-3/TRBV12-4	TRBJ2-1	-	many	CASSLDWAYEQFF	TGTGCCAGCAGCTTAGACTGGGCCTATGAGCAGTTCTTC
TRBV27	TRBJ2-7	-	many	CASSYQGTSYEQYF	TGTGCCAGCAGTTATCAGGGGACTTCCTACGAGCAGTACTTC